The source of this TCR beta chain is a study of CXCR3-negative and CXCR3-positive naive CD8 T cells. The wider study: About 150 million TRB reads were obtained in total, which works out to about 1.5 +/- 0.3 million per library. General study results and limits: The study inferred TCR strength from TRB CDR3 properties and found comparable surface CD5 between naive subsets. Naive cells used TRBV-TRBJ genes in much the same way whether CXCR3-negative or CXCR3-positive; memory cells did not.

The CDR3 loop spans 16 amino acids. Germline V lookup: CDR1 SGHTA, CDR2 FQGNSA. All CD8+ T cell subsets were sorted in triplicate at fewer than 350,000 cells each. Points on this clonotype: Its matching antigen is unknown.

UMI-labeled 5' RACE TRB cDNA libraries were prepared from the cells. TCRdb re-called the 5' RACE reads and catalogs CDR3 proteins one per entry, DNA excluded. The table for this sample gives tens of thousands of distinct CDR3 sequences. The chain employs TRBV7-2 and TRBJ2-2; TCRdb gives TRBD2 as the D gene, but with no DNA this cannot be confirmed. This sequence was found in a human donor in good health. Some clones in this sample may be carry-over from other donors' samples. The sequenced material came from naive CXCR3- CD8+ T cells from blood. Subset of the sample: CD45RO-CCR7+CD27+CD95- naive CD8+ T cells lacking CXCR3 (TNR3-). CDR3 region: CASSPVAGVRTGELFF.